This is a list of T cell receptor beta chains from one sample in a study of T cell changes during pregnancy in multiple sclerosis. Sequenced by immunoSEQ multiplex PCR; TCRdb stores in-frame clones only, minus some. Of 40,000 to 45,000 clones in the sample, roughly nine tenths were seen once. Sequenced material: CD4+ T cells from peripheral blood mononuclear cells, taken in the first trimester of pregnancy. These receptors all stem from a female donor with multiple sclerosis, enrolled in a pregnancy study. Each CDR3 is given with its conserved first and last residue. D genes are given only for firm matches. Rows may omit the clone size; those that give it use once, few, many or a size class.

>TRBV18|TRBJ2-2|-|16|-
CACPRSGETNTGELFF
TGCGCCTGTCCCCGTTCGGGGGAGACGAACACCGGGGAGCTGTTTTTT
>TRBV30|TRBJ1-4|-|15|-
CAWSSPGAANEKLFF
TGTGCCTGGAGTTCCCCAGGGGCGGCTAATGAAAAACTGTTTTTT
>TRBV7-9|TRBJ2-3|once|13|-
CAETSSSTDTQYF
TGTGCCGAGACTAGTTCTAGCACAGATACGCAGTATTTT
>TRBV2|TRBJ2-7|-|15|TRBD2
CASRLGTSVSEEQYF
TGTGCCAGCAGACTCGGGACTAGCGTTAGTGAGGAGCAGTACTTC
>TRBV30|TRBJ1-1|-|13|TRBD1
CAWRKGASTEAFF
TGTGCCTGGAGAAAGGGGGCGAGCACTGAAGCTTTCTTT
>TRBV2|TRBJ2-1|-|14|-
CASSAWRQYNEQFF
TGTGCCAGCAGTGCTTGGAGGCAGTACAATGAGCAGTTCTTC
>TRBV2|TRBJ1-2|-|12|-
CASPEGGGGYTF
TGTGCCAGCCCCGAGGGTGGAGGTGGCTACACCTTC
>TRBV5-6|TRBJ2-3|-|16|-
CASSLAFWGLGDTQYF
TGTGCCAGCAGCTTGGCTTTCTGGGGACTGGGAGATACGCAGTATTTT
>TRBV6-1|TRBJ1-1|once|15|TRBD1
CASSEGAGGDTEAFF
TGTGCCAGCAGTGAAGGGGCAGGGGGCGACACTGAAGCTTTCTTT
>TRBV19|TRBJ1-1|-|15|TRBD1
CASRPGQGIATEAFF
TGTGCCAGCCGCCCGGGACAGGGGATAGCCACTGAAGCTTTCTTT
>TRBV30|TRBJ1-3|-|15|-
CAWSANTGLGNTIYF
TGTGCCTGGAGTGCCAACACAGGGCTTGGAAACACCATATATTTT
>TRBV19|TRBJ1-3|once|14|-
CASSIIGGGNTIYF
TGTGCCAGTAGTATCATCGGGGGTGGAAACACCATATATTTT
>TRBV18|TRBJ1-5|-|13|-
CASSPSSVSPQHF
TGTGCCAGCTCACCATCGAGCGTATCGCCCCAGCATTTT
>TRBV10-1|TRBJ1-4|-|15|TRBD1
CASSEVQGTNEKLFF
TGCGCCAGCAGTGAGGTACAGGGGACTAATGAAAAACTGTTTTTT
>TRBV19|TRBJ2-2|-|14|TRBD1
CASSGTGGTGELFF
TGTGCCAGCTCCGGGACAGGGGGCACCGGGGAGCTGTTTTTT
>TRBV2|TRBJ2-2|-|14|-
CASIEGVYTGELFF
TGTGCCAGCATCGAGGGCGTCTACACCGGGGAGCTGTTTTTT
>TRBV15|TRBJ1-1|-|14|-
CATSRVQGTTEAFF
TGTGCCACCAGCAGAGTCCAGGGGACGACTGAAGCTTTCTTT
>TRBV7-9|TRBJ1-3|once|13|-
CASSATPGNTIYF
TGTGCCAGCAGCGCGACACCCGGAAACACCATATATTTT
>TRBV5-8|TRBJ2-1|-|13|-
CASSFLSGNEQFF
TGTGCCAGCAGCTTCTTATCGGGGAATGAGCAGTTCTTC
>TRBV6-5|TRBJ1-4|-|15|TRBD1
CASSSAGQSNEKLFF
TGTGCCAGCAGTTCGGCGGGACAGAGTAATGAAAAACTGTTTTTT
>TRBV10-3|TRBJ1-5|-|15|TRBD1
CAISAQGVVNQPQHF
TGTGCCATCAGTGCACAGGGGGTCGTCAATCAGCCCCAGCATTTT
>TRBV7-9|TRBJ2-7|-|17|TRBD1
CASSSWGGGTGSYEQYF
TGTGCCAGCAGCTCTTGGGGTGGTGGGACAGGCTCCTACGAGCAGTACTTC
>TRBV5-1|TRBJ2-7|few|15|-
CASSLSSQASYEQYF
TGCGCCAGCAGCTTATCGTCACAGGCCTCCTACGAGCAGTACTTC
>TRBV6-5|TRBJ2-7|-|16|TRBD1
CASSYSGTVSSYEQYF
TGTGCCAGCAGTTACTCTGGGACAGTCAGCTCCTACGAGCAGTACTTC
>TRBV5-5|TRBJ2-2|once|16|-
CASSPRRGILAGELFF
TGTGCCAGCAGCCCCCGAAGGGGGATCTTAGCCGGGGAGCTGTTTTTT
>TRBV5-1|TRBJ2-7|-|18|TRBD2
CASRGRASGREISYEQYF
TGCGCCAGCAGAGGGAGAGCTAGCGGGAGGGAAATATCCTACGAGCAGTACTTC
>TRBV7-9|TRBJ1-4|-|15|TRBD1
CASSSWDRGGEKLFF
TGTGCCAGCAGCTCATGGGACAGGGGCGGAGAAAAACTGTTTTTT
>TRBV6-1|TRBJ1-1|few|12|-
CASSRRNTEAFF
TGTGCCAGCAGTCGGAGGAACACTGAAGCTTTCTTT
>TRBV2|TRBJ2-4|-|18|TRBD2
CASRILAGEPLAKNIQYF
TGTGCCAGCAGGATACTAGCGGGAGAGCCACTAGCCAAAAACATTCAGTACTTC
>TRBV9|TRBJ1-2|-|15|TRBD1
CASSGGTGAVYGYTF
TGTGCCAGCAGCGGGGGGACAGGGGCGGTCTATGGCTACACCTTC
>TRBV19|TRBJ1-3|-|17|-
CASSIEVSRKTGNTIYF
TGTGCCAGTAGTATAGAAGTTTCGAGGAAGACTGGAAACACCATATATTTT
>TRBV27|TRBJ1-3|-|14|-
CASSLRDTRDTIYF
TGTGCCAGCAGTTTAAGGGACACTAGAGACACCATATATTTT
>TRBV5-1|TRBJ1-2|-|13|TRBD1
CASSPGQTYGYTF
TGCGCCAGCAGCCCGGGACAGACTTATGGCTACACCTTC
>TRBV29-1|TRBJ2-7|-|11|-
CSGGTSYEQYF
TGCAGCGGAGGGACTTCCTACGAGCAGTACTTC
>TRBV6-5|TRBJ2-5|-|14|TRBD1
CASSYSTGQETQYF
TGTGCCAGCAGTTACTCGACAGGGCAAGAGACCCAGTACTTC
>TRBV30|TRBJ1-2|-|13|-
CAWSVRDSYGYTF
TGTGCCTGGAGTGTCCGGGACTCATATGGCTACACCTTC
>TRBV5-6|TRBJ1-6|-|15|-
CASSSADVYNSPLHF
TGTGCCAGCAGCTCCGCAGATGTCTATAATTCACCCCTCCACTTT
>TRBV18|TRBJ2-7|once|15|-
CASSIRESTSYEQYF
TGTGCCAGCTCCATTAGAGAGTCCACCTCCTACGAGCAGTACTTC
>TRBV7-2|TRBJ2-7|-|14|TRBD1
CASSSGGISYEQYF
TGTGCCAGCAGCTCAGGGGGTATTTCCTACGAGCAGTACTTC
>TRBV19|TRBJ2-7|-|15|-
CASSIGAGVVYEQYF
TGTGCCAGTAGTATTGGTGCAGGGGTAGTCTACGAGCAGTACTTC
>TRBV5-1|TRBJ1-1|-|19|-
CASSSDSSPINPMNTEAFF
TGCGCCAGCAGCTCGGACAGCAGCCCGATAAACCCGATGAACACTGAAGCTTTCTTT
>TRBV29-1|TRBJ2-2|-|14|-
CSVPQDYNTGELFF
TGCAGCGTGCCCCAAGACTATAACACCGGGGAGCTGTTTTTT
>TRBV6-1|TRBJ1-2|-|15|-
CASSEGRGRGYGYTF
TGTGCCAGCAGTGAAGGGAGAGGACGGGGCTATGGCTACACCTTC
>TRBV6-1|TRBJ1-5|-|18|-
CASSEVLGQYYSNQPQHF
TGTGCCAGCAGTGAAGTTTTGGGGCAGTATTATAGCAATCAGCCCCAGCATTTT
>TRBV9|TRBJ1-2|-|14|TRBD1
CASTSQGGVGGYTF
TGTGCCAGCACCTCACAGGGGGGGGTTGGCGGCTACACCTTC
>TRBV28|TRBJ1-2|-|15|TRBD1
CASRLGTGRIYGYTF
TGTGCCAGCAGATTAGGGACAGGGCGTATCTATGGCTACACCTTC
>TRBV5-8|TRBJ1-5|-|17|-
CASSLAGASYSNQPQHF
TGTGCCAGCAGCTTGGCTGGAGCCTCATATAGCAATCAGCCCCAGCATTTT
>TRBV7-2|TRBJ1-2|-|15|TRBD1
CASSLVGGQDNGYTF
TGTGCCAGCAGCTTAGTCGGGGGACAGGATAATGGCTACACCTTC
>TRBV6-1|TRBJ1-2|-|14|-
CASSEGFGPYGYTF
TGTGCCAGCAGTGAAGGGTTTGGGCCCTATGGCTACACCTTC
>TRBV5-1|TRBJ2-5|-|16|TRBD2
CASSSILAVGGETQYF
TGCGCCAGCAGCTCGATCCTAGCGGTGGGTGGGGAGACCCAGTACTTC
>TRBV19|TRBJ1-5|few|14|TRBD1
CASNPTGSDQPQHF
TGTGCCAGTAATCCGACAGGGTCGGATCAGCCCCAGCATTTT
>TRBV6-1|TRBJ1-2|-|12|-
CASSAGGDGYTF
TGTGCCAGCAGTGCAGGAGGGGATGGCTACACCTTC
>TRBV5-1|TRBJ2-7|-|15|TRBD2
CASSRDGTSAYEQYF
TGCGCCAGCAGCCGCGACGGGACTAGCGCCTACGAGCAGTACTTC
>TRBV27|TRBJ2-6|-|15|-
CASSPYTGRANVLTF
TGTGCCAGCAGCCCGTATACAGGGAGGGCCAACGTCCTGACTTTC
>TRBV21-1|TRBJ2-7|-|13|-
CASSKGTTYEQYF
TGTGCCAGCAGCAAGGGCACCACCTACGAGCAGTACTTC
>TRBV27|TRBJ2-4|few|16|TRBD2
CASSFRLAGTINIQYF
TGTGCCAGCAGTTTTAGACTAGCGGGAACCATAAACATTCAGTACTTC
>TRBV7-2|TRBJ1-1|-|15|TRBD1
CASSIRGQWNTEAFF
TGTGCCAGCAGCATCAGGGGGCAGTGGAACACTGAAGCTTTCTTT
>TRBV19|TRBJ1-2|-|19|-
CASSRIQRPGWFDKYGYTF
TGTGCCAGTAGTCGGATCCAGAGACCCGGCTGGTTCGACAAATATGGCTACACCTTC
>TRBV29-1|TRBJ1-1|-|13|-
CSVEEDSYTEAFF
TGCAGCGTTGAAGAAGACAGTTACACTGAAGCTTTCTTT
>TRBV29-1|TRBJ2-7|-|13|TRBD1
CSVLRDSSYEQYF
TGCAGCGTCCTGAGGGACAGTTCCTACGAGCAGTACTTC